The 7 T cell receptor beta chains below were found in one sample sequenced in a study of tissue T cells after allogeneic stem cell transplantation. Sequenced by immunoSEQ multiplex PCR; TCRdb stores in-frame clones only, minus some. Among 40,000 to 60,000 clones listed, roughly 75% were seen once. The sequenced sample was sorted cells pooled from one or two spleens. These receptors came from a pool of C57BL/6 mice in good health.

With respect to this clone: These gene names are mouse names. The CDR3 extends 1 residue past the end of the read, so its final part is completed from the germline J gene. V is TRBV13-3 and J is TRBJ1-2, with 8 bases aligning to TRBD1. The length of the CDR3 is 14 residues. Germline trimming cut 3 bases from V and 0 bases from J; bases unmatched to any gene: 1. In germline, CDR1 is NNHDY, CDR2 SYVADS. CDR3 amino acids: CASSGGQANSDYTF. CDR3 DNA, as far as it was read: TGTGCCAGCAGTGGGGGACAGGCAAACTCCGACTACACC.

Details on this clone: Gene and germline names: mouse. The missing CDR3 end, 1 residue past where the read stops, is filled in from the germline J gene. J is TRBJ1-4 and V is TRBV4, with 9 bases that match TRBD1. CDR1 is LGHDT and CDR2 is YNNKQL in the germline V gene (reference sequence). The CDR3 totals 14 residues. Trimming took 6 bases from V and 6 from J; bases not matched to a gene: 5. The CDR3 DNA, read in part, is TGTGCCAGCAGGCACAGGGGGCTAGACGAAAGATTATTT. Its translation is CASRHRGLDERLF. The full CDR3 protein reads CASRHRGLDERLFF.

With respect to this clone: Gene labels here are mouse ones. The CDR3 end lies 1 residue beyond the end of the read and is filled in from the germline J gene. J is TRBJ1-6 and V is TRBV19; D gene unclear. TRBJ1-6 is identified as an open reading frame with a role that is uncertain. CDR1 and CDR2 from the germline V gene are FNHDT and SITEND (reference sequence). The CDR3 extends over 13 amino acids. Trimming stripped 4 bases from V and 4 bases from J, with 6 bases between. The part of the CDR3 DNA that was read is TGTGCCAGCAGTCCCTCGTATAATTCGCCCCTCTAC. It specifies CASSPSYNSPLY. The complete CDR3 protein is CASSPSYNSPLYF.

Of note for this clone: The genes are named according to mouse. From the germline J gene comes the end of the CDR3, since the read stops 1 residue before it. The rearrangement links TRBV26 to TRBJ1-2; D is uncertain. The CDR3 contains 14 residues. V gave up 2 bases and J gave up 0 bases, with 7 bases separating them. From germline, CDR1 is KGHPV and CDR2 FQNQEV (reference sequence). CDR3 protein: CASSLAQSNSDYTF. The CDR3 DNA, read in part, is TGTGCCAGCAGTCTGGCGCAGTCAAACTCCGACTACACC.

With respect to this clone: Gene names and germline match the mouse. The read is 1 residue too short to cover the CDR3 end, so that end is filled in from the germline J gene. The V gene is TRBV13-3, the J gene TRBJ1-1, with TRBD1 as a possible D gene (5 bases). Deletions cut 0 bases from V and 2 bases from J, with 8 bases between. CDR3 size: 14 residues. Per germline, CDR1 NNHDY and CDR2 SYVADS. The DNA read from the CDR3 is TGTGCCAGCAGTGATGGGGGACCCAACACAGAAGTCTTC. This encodes CASSDGGPNTEVF. In full, the CDR3 reads CASSDGGPNTEVFF.

Note on this clone: Germline and genes: mouse. Read data end 1 residue before the CDR3 end; the end is taken from the germline J gene. In the same sample, other DNA sequences code for this CDR3. The chain couples TRBV16 to TRBJ1-1; D remains unclear. The germline CDR1 and CDR2 sequences are SGHSA and FRNQAP. Trimming took 1 base from V and 4 from J, leaving 1 base between them. CDR3 length: 11 residues. Partial CDR3 DNA: TGTGCAAGCAGCTTAGGCACAGAAGTCTTC. Translated, it gives CASSLGTEVF. From start to end, the CDR3 is CASSLGTEVFF.

This clone turned up a few times. Gene names follow the mouse nomenclature. Read sequence stops 1 residue before the CDR3 end, and the germline J gene provides the missing end. The J gene is TRBJ1-1, the V gene TRBV19, with D possibly TRBD1 on 6 matching bases. CDR3 size: 11 residues. V was pared by 1 base and J by 9 bases, with 7 bases between. The germline V gene has CDR1 FNHDT and CDR2 SITEND (reference sequence). The CDR3 is CASSIRDKVFF. CDR3 DNA, as far as it was read: TGTGCCAGCAGTATAAGGGACAAAGTCTTC.